The 13 T cell receptor beta chains below come from one sample, sequenced in a study of blood T cell repertoires in COVID-19. Sequencing used immunoSEQ multiplex PCR; TCRdb keeps in-frame clones, though not all of them. Of 120,000 or so clones listed, more than 75% were seen once; the top ten hold less than 8%. Sequenced input: peripheral blood. These TCRs come from a man aged 50 or older with acute or convalescent COVID-19.

V gene TRBV4-2 combines with J gene TRBJ2-3, with 13 bases that match TRBD2. This CDR3 spans 19 amino acids. The trim removed 0 bases at V and 6 bases at J, leaving 12 bases unmatched. CDR1 and CDR2 (germline): LGHNA, YNFKEQ. The CDR3 DNA sequence: TGTGCCAGCAGCCAAGAAGCTGTGAGGACTAGCGGGAGAGGGGATACGCAGTATTTT. Protein sequence: CASSQEAVRTSGRGDTQYF.

This chain joins TRBV25-1 and TRBJ1-2; 7 bases map to TRBD1. The CDR3 extends over 14 amino acids. Germline assignment: CDR1 MGHDK and CDR2 SYGVNS. V lost 8 bases and J lost 4; bases outside the gene matches: 10. The CDR3 region has the DNA TGTGCCAGCGCTACGGGACAGTTCGGCTATGGCTACACCTTC. Its translation is CASATGQFGYGYTF.

The chain links TRBV9 to TRBJ1-2, with D possibly matching TRBD1 (5 bases). Trimming removed 1 base at V and 6 bases at J, with 13 bases between. The CDR3 totals 14 residues. CDR1 and CDR2 (germline): SGDLS, YYNGEE. The CDR3 protein is CASSVRAGSDGYTF. Here the CDR3 DNA reads TGTGCCAGCAGCGTAAGGGCAGGGTCCGATGGCTACACCTTC.

CDR3 nucleotide sequence: TGTGCCAGCTCAACCCAACAGGGGCCGGGCGAGACCCAGTACTTC. It translates to CASSTQQGPGETQYF. This chain links TRBV18 with TRBJ2-5, with TRBD1 matching over 7 bases. The J segment lost 5 bases and the V segment lost 5 bases, leaving 11 bases of the junction unmatched. The CDR3 runs 15 residues. Germline V gives CDR1 KGHSH, CDR2 LQKENI.

In this sample, this clone turned up a few times. The chain links TRBV5-1 to TRBJ2-5; D may be TRBD2 (6 bases). Between the trimmed V and J ends, which lost 7 bases and 4 bases, there was a span of 17 bases. The CDR3 runs to 14 residues. Germline CDR1 and CDR2: SGHRS and YFSETQ. CDR3 in DNA: TGCGCCAGCGGCCGAACGGGGGAGTCAGAGACCCAGTACTTC. This sequence encodes CASGRTGESETQYF.

This sequence joins TRBV11-2 and TRBJ2-2; TRBD2 matches 8 bases. The V gene's germline CDR1 is SGHAT and CDR2 FQNNGV. The CDR3 length is 17 residues. J was trimmed by 8 bases and V by 4 bases; bases with no gene match: 15. The CDR3 bases are TGTGCCAGCAGCTCCACGGGCCAAAGCGGGAGTCGGGGGGAGCTGTTTTTT. Its translation: CASSSTGQSGSRGELFF. Using reference TRBV11-2 and TRBJ2-2 for the parts outside the CDR3, the full variable domain is EAGVAQSPRYKIIEKRQSVAFWCNPISGHATLYWYQQILGQGPKLLIQFQNNGVVDDSQLPKDRFSAERLKGVDSTLKIQPAKLEDSAVYLCASSSTGQSGSRGELFFGEGSRLTVL.

V is TRBV25-1 and J is TRBJ2-7; 9 nucleotides match TRBD2. J was trimmed by 3 bases and V by 6 bases; bases with no gene match: 9. The V gene's germline CDR1 is MGHDK and CDR2 SYGVNS. This CDR3 has 15 residues. This chain's CDR3 is CASRPPAGGDYEQYF. The CDR3, as DNA: TGTGCCAGCAGACCCCCGGCGGGAGGGGACTACGAGCAGTACTTC.

The chain joins TRBV11-1 to TRBJ2-7, with 7 bases matching TRBD2. Germline V gene sequence: CDR1 SGHAT, CDR2 FQDESV (reference sequence). This CDR3 is built from 13 residues. V gave up 5 bases and J gave up 6 bases; unmatched junction bases: 7. The CDR3 nucleotides are TGTGCCAGCAGCCACTCGACTAGCCTCGAGCAGTACTTC. Residues: CASSHSTSLEQYF.

The chain joins TRBV18 to TRBJ1-6; TRBD1 agrees at 9 bases. V gave up 6 bases and J gave up 10 bases; unmatched junction bases: 16. The CDR3 has 17 residues. Germline-derived CDR1 and CDR2 are KGHSH and LQKENI. The CDR3 is CASSKQSQGQGGSPLHF. For the CDR3, the DNA is TGTGCCAGCTCTAAACAAAGCCAGGGACAGGGAGGCTCACCCCTCCACTTT.

The chain is built from TRBV18 and TRBJ2-2; 9 bases line up with TRBD1. Germline lookup yields CDR1 KGHSH and CDR2 LQKENI. The CDR3 is 15 residues long. Germline trimming cut 5 bases from V and 6 bases from J; bases unmatched to any gene: 7. In DNA, the CDR3 is TGTGCCAGCTCAACCGGGACAGGGTCGTCCGGGGAGCTGTTTTTT. This sequence encodes CASSTGTGSSGELFF.

V is TRBV19 and J is TRBJ1-5; D is uncertain. The CDR3 sequence is 12 residues long. Looked up from germline, CDR1 is LNHDA and CDR2 is SQIVND (reference sequence). Deletions cut 4 bases from V and 5 bases from J, with 6 bases between. The CDR3 sequence: CASSKNYQPQHF. CDR3 sequence (DNA): TGTGCCAGTAGTAAGAACTATCAGCCCCAGCATTTT. Variable domain in full (rest from reference TRBV19 and TRBJ1-5): DGGITQSPKYLFRKEGQNVTLSCEQNLNHDAMYWYRQDPGQGLRLIYYSQIVNDFQKGDIAEGYSVSREKKESFPLTVTSAQKNPTAFYLCASSKNYQPQHFGDGTRLSIL.

The V gene is TRBV7-2, the J gene TRBJ2-5; 9 bases line up with TRBD2. The CDR3 runs to 15 residues. After removal of 3 bases from V and 2 bases from J, the junction contained 4 bases not matched to a gene. CDR1 SGHTA and CDR2 FQGNSA come from the germline V gene. As DNA, the CDR3 is TGTGCCAGCAGCTTTTTCCTAGCGGGACAAGAGACCCAGTACTTC. Protein sequence: CASSFFLAGQETQYF.

The chain links TRBV6-1 to TRBJ2-6; maybe TRBD2 (6 bases). The ends were cut back, 1 base at V and 4 bases at J, with 11 bases in the middle. The CDR3 runs 16 residues. Germline CDR1 reads MNHNS; CDR2 reads SASEGT. This CDR3 is CASSEEAGPGANVLTF. CDR3 in DNA: TGTGCCAGCAGTGAAGAGGCGGGGCCCGGGGCCAACGTCCTGACTTTC.